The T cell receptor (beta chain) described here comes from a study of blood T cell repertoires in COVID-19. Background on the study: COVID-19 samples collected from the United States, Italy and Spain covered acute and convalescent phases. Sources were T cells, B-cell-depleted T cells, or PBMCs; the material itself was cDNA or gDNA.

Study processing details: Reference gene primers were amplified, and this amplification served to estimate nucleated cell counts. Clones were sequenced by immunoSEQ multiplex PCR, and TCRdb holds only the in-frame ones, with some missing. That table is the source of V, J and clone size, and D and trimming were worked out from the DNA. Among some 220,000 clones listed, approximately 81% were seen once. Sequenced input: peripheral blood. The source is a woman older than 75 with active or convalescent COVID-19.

This CDR3 is CASSQTMTGNQPQHF. For the CDR3, the DNA is TGTGCCAGCAGCCAAACTATGACGGGAAATCAGCCCCAGCATTTT. The J gene is TRBJ1-5, the V gene TRBV6-5; D is unclear. Per germline, CDR1 MNHEY and CDR2 SVGAGI. V lost 6 bases and J lost 4, with 16 bases in between. This CDR3 has 15 amino acids.